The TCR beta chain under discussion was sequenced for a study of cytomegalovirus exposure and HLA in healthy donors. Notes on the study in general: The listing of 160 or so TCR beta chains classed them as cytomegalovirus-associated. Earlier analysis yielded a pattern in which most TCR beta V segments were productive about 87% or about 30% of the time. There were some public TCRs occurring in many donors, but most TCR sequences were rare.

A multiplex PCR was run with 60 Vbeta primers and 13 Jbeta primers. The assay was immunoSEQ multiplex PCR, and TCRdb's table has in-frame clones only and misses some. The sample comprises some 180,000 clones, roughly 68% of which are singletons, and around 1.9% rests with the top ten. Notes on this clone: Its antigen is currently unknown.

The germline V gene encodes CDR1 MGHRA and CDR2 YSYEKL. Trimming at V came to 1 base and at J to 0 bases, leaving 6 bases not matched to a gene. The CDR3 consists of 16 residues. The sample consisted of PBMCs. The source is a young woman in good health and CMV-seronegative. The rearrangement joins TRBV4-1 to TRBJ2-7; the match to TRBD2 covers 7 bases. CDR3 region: CASSQGIGRSSYEQYF. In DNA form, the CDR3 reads TGCGCCAGCAGCCAAGGCATCGGGAGGAGCTCCTACGAGCAGTACTTC.